Detailed here is one T cell receptor (beta chain). Its specificity is unknown. This sample is drawn from a study of cytomegalovirus exposure and HLA in healthy donors. 13 Jbeta primers and 60 Vbeta primers were used for the PCR. TCRdb's table, derived via immunoSEQ multiplex PCR, lists solely in-frame clones and lacks some. Of 200,000 to 300,000 clones listed, 82% are singletons. Losses at the gene ends were 3 bases for V and 5 bases for J; bases not matched to a gene: 6. Germline CDR1 and CDR2: SNHLY and FYNNEI. The CDR3 has 15 residues. Findings and limits, study-wide: Presence/absence analyses assumed roughly uniform sequencing depth across donors, which may not hold. Cytomegalovirus association was assigned to approximately 160 TCR beta chains. The authors later found TCR association rates varying by HLA locus, with DRB1 most and HLA-C fewest.

V usage is TRBV2 and J usage is TRBJ2-1, with 8 nucleotides matching TRBD2. The sequence came from a woman between 35 and 50 years old in good health and CMV-seropositive. The sequencing input was PBMCs. The CDR3 sequence: CASSEAGGWNNEQFF. Written as DNA, the CDR3 is TGTGCCAGCAGTGAGGCGGGAGGATGGAACAATGAGCAGTTCTTC.